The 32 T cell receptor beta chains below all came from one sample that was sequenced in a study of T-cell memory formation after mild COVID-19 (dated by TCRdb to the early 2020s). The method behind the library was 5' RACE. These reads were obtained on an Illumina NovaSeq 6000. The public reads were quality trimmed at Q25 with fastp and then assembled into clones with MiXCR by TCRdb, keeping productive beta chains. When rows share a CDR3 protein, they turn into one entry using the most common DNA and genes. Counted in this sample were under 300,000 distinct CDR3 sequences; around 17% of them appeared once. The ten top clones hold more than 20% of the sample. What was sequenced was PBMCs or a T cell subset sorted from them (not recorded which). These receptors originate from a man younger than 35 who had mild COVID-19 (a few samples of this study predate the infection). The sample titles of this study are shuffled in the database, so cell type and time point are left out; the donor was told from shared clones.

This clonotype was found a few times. The CDR3 is CSVDPTNTGELFF. The CDR3, as DNA: TGCAGCGTTGACCCAACGAACACCGGGGAGCTGTTTTTT. The chain links TRBV29-1 to TRBJ2-2; no firm D call. The V gene lost 3 bases and the J gene lost 0 bases, with 5 bases spanning the gap. CDR1 and CDR2 (germline): SQVTM, ANQGSEA. This CDR3 contains 13 residues.

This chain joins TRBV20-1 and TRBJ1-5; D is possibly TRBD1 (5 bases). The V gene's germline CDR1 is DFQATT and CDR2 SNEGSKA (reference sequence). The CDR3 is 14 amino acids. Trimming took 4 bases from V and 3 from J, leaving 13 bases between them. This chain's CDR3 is CSANSGTINQPQHF. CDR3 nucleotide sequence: TGCAGTGCTAACTCCGGGACCATCAATCAGCCCCAGCATTTT.

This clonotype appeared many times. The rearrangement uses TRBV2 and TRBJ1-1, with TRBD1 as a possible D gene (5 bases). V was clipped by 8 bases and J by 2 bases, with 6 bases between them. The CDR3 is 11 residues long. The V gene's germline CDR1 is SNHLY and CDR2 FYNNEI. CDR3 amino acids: CASRGNTEAFF. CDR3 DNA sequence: TGTGCCAGCCGGGGCAACACTGAAGCTTTCTTT.

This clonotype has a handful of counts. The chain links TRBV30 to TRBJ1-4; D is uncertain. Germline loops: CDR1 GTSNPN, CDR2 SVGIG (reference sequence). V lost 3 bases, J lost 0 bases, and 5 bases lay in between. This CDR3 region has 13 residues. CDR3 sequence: CAWRGATNEKLFF. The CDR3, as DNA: TGTGCCTGGAGGGGAGCAACTAATGAAAAACTGTTTTTT. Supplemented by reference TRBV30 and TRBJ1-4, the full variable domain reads SQTIHQWPATLVQPVGSPLSLECTVEGTSNPNLYWYRQAAGRGLQLLFYSVGIGQISSEVPQNLSASRPQDRQFILSSKKLLLSDSGFYLCAWRGATNEKLFFGSGTQLSVL.

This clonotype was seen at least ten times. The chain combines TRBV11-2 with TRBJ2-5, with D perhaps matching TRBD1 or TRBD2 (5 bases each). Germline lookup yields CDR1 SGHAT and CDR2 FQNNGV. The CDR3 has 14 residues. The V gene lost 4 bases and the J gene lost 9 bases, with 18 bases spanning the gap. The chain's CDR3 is CASSSGTRLGAQYF. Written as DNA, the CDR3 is TGTGCCAGCAGCTCCGGGACCCGTCTTGGAGCCCAGTACTTC.

The CDR3 loop reads CAMGGRDNEQFF. In DNA form, the CDR3 reads TGTGCCATGGGGGGCAGGGACAATGAGCAGTTCTTC. This sequence joins TRBV10-3 and TRBJ2-1, with D possibly called TRBD1 or TRBD2 (6 bases each). V lost 9 bases to trimming and J lost 5 bases, with 11 bases between them. This CDR3 spans 12 amino acids. Germline V lookup: CDR1 ENHRY, CDR2 SYGVKD.

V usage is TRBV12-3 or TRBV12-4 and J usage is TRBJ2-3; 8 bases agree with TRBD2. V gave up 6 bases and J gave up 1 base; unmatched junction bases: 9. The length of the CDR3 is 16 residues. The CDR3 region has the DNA TGTGCCAGCAGATCGGGGGGGGCTTCGGGCACAGATACGCAGTATTTT. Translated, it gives CASRSGGASGTDTQYF.

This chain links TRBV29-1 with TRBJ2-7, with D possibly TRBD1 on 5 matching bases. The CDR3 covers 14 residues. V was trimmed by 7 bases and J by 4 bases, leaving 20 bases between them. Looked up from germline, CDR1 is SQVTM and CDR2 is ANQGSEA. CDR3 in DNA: TGCAGCGCTCAGGGAACCTGGGGTTCATACGAGCAGTACTTC. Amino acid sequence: CSAQGTWGSYEQYF.

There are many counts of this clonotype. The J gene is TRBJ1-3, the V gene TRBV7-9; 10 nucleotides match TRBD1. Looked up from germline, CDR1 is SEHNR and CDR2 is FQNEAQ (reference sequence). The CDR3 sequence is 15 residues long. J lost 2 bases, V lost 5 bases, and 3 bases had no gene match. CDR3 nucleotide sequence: TGTGCCAGCAGCCTGACAGGGGGCACTGGAAACACCATATATTTT. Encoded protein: CASSLTGGTGNTIYF.

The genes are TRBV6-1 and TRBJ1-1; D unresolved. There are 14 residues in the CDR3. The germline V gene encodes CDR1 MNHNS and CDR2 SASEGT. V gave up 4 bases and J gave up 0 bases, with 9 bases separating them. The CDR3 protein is CASSVHLMNTEAFF. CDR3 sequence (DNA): TGTGCCAGCAGTGTGCATCTTATGAACACTGAAGCTTTCTTT.

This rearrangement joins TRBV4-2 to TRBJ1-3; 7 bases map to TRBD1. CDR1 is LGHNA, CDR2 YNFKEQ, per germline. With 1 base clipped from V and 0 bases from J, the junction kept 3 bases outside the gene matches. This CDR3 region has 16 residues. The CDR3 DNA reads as TGTGCCAGCAGCCAAGGACGGACAGGCTCTGGAAACACCATATATTTT. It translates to CASSQGRTGSGNTIYF.

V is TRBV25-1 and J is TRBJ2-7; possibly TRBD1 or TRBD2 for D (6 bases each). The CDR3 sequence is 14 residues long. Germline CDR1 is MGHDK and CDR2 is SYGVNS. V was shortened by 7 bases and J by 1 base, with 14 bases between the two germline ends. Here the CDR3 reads CASTAEGGSYEQYF. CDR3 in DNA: TGTGCCAGCACGGCCGAAGGGGGGTCCTACGAGCAGTACTTC.

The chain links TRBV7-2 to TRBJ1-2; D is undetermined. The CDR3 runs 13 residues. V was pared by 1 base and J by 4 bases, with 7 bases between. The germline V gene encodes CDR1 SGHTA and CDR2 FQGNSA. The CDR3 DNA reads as TGTGCCAGCAGCTTAGGCACGATCTATGGCTACACCTTC. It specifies CASSLGTIYGYTF. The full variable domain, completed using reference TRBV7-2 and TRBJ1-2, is GAGVSQSPSNKVTEKGKDVELRCDPISGHTALYWYRQSLGQGLEFLIYFQGNSAPDKSGLPSDRFSAERTGGSVSTLTIQRTQQEDSAVYLCASSLGTIYGYTFGSGTRLTVV.

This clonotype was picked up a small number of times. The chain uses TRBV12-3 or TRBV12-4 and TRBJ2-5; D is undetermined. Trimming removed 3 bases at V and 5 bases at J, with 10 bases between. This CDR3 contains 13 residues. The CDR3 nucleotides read TGTGCCAGCAGTTTTGGGGTTGCCGAGACCCAGTACTTC. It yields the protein CASSFGVAETQYF.

The CDR3 DNA follows: TGTGCCAGCAGCCCTGAGGGAGAGACCCAGTACTTC. Translation gives CASSPEGETQYF. The rearrangement joins TRBV7-9 to TRBJ2-5; D may be TRBD2 (5 bases). The CDR3 covers 12 residues. Trimming took off 5 bases at V and 4 bases at J, with 8 bases between the two ends. The germline CDR1 and CDR2 sequences are SEHNR and FQNEAQ (reference sequence).

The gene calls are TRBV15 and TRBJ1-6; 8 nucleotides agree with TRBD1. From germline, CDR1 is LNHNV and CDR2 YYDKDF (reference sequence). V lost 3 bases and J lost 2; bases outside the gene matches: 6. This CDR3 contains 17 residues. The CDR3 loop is CATSSRTGGTYNSPLHF. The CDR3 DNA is TGTGCCACCAGCAGCCGAACAGGGGGGACCTATAATTCACCCCTCCACTTT. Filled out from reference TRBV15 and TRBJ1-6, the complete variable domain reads DAMVIQNPRYQVTQFGKPVTLSCSQTLNHNVMYWYQQKSSQAPKLLFHYYDKDFNNEADTPDNFQSRRPNTSFCFLDIRSPGLGDTAMYLCATSSRTGGTYNSPLHFGNGTRLTVT.

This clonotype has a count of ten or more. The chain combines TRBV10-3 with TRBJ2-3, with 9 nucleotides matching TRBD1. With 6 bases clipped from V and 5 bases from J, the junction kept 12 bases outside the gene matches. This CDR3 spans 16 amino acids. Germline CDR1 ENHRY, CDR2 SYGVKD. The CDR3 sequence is CAIRPTSTGGRDTQYF. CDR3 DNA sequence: TGTGCCATCAGGCCAACCTCGACAGGGGGGAGAGATACGCAGTATTTT.

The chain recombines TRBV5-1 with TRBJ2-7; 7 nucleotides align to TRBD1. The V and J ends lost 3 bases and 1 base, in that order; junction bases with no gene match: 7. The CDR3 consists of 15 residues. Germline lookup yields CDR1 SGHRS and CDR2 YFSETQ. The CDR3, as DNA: TGCGCCAGCAGCTCACCGGGACAGAATTCCTACGAGCAGTACGTC. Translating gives CASSSPGQNSYEQYV.

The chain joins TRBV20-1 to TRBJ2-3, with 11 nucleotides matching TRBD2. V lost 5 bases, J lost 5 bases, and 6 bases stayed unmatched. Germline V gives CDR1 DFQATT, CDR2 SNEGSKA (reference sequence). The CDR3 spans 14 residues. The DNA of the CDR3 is TGCAGTGCTGCTAGCGGGGGGCCTAAAGATACGCAGTATTTT. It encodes CSAASGGPKDTQYF.

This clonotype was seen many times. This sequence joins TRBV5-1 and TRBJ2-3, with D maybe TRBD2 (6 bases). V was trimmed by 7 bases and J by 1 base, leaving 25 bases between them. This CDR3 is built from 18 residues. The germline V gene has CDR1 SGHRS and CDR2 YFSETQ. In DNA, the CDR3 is TGCGCCAGCCATCCCCAGAAAAGAGTGCGGGGTGGCACAGATACGCAGTATTTT. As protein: CASHPQKRVRGGTDTQYF.

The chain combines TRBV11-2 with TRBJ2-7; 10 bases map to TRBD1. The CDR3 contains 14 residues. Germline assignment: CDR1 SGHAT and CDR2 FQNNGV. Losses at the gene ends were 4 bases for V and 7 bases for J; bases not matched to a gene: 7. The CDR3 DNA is TGTGCCAGCAGCTCCGGACAGGGGGTGGGGGAGCAGTACTTC. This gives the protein CASSSGQGVGEQYF.

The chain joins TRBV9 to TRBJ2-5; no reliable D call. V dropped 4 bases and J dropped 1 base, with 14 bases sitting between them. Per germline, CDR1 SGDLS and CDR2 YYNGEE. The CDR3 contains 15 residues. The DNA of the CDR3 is TGTGCCAGCAGCCAACGTCCGGGCCGCCAAGAGACCCAGTACTTC. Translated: CASSQRPGRQETQYF.

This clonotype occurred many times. CDR3: CASSPNAGGPAYEQYF. CDR3 bases: TGTGCCAGCAGCCCAAACGCCGGGGGACCGGCCTACGAGCAGTACTTC. V and J are TRBV7-6 and TRBJ2-7, with a tentative D call TRBD2 (6 bases). Germline-derived CDR1 and CDR2 are SGHVS and FNYEAQ. V gave up 5 bases and J gave up 2 bases, with 19 bases separating them. The CDR3 sequence is 16 residues long.

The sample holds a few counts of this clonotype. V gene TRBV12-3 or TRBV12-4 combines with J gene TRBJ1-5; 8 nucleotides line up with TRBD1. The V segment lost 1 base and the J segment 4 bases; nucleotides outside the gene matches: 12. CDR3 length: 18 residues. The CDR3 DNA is TGTGCCAGCAGTTTAGAATGGGGGGGACAGGTTTCTAATCAGCCCCAGCATTTT. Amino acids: CASSLEWGGQVSNQPQHF.

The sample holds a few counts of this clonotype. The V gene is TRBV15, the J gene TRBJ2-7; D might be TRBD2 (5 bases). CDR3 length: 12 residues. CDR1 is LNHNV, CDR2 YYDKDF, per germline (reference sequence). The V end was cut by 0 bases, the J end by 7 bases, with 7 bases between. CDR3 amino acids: CATSRDGVEQYV. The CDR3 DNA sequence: TGTGCCACCAGCAGAGACGGGGTAGAGCAGTACGTC.

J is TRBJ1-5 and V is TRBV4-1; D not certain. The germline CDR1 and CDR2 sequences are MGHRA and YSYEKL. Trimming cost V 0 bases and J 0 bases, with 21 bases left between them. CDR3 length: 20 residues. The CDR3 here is CASSQDLGDRSDYSNQPQHF. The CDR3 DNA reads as TGCGCCAGCAGCCAAGATCTAGGCGACCGCTCGGACTATAGCAATCAGCCCCAGCATTTT.

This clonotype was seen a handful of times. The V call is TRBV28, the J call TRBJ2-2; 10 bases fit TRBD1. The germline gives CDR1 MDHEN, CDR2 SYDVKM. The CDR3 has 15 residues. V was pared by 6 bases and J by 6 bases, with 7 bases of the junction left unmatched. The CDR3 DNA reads TGTGCCAGCAGAGAAGGGACAGGGGCCGCCGGGGAGCTGTTTTTT. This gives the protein CASREGTGAAGELFF.

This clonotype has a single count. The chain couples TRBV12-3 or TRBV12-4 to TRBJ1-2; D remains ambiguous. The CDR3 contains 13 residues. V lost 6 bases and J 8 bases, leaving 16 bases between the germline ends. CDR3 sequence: CASRQDYPRGYTF. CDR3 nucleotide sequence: TGTGCCAGCAGACAAGACTACCCTCGGGGCTACACCTTC.

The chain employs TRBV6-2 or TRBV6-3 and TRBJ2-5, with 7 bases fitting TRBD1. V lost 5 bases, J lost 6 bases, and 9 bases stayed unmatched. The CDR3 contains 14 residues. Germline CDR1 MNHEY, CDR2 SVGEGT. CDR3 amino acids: CASSTRTGPKTQYF. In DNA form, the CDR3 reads TGTGCCAGCAGTACCCGGACAGGACCCAAGACCCAGTACTTC.

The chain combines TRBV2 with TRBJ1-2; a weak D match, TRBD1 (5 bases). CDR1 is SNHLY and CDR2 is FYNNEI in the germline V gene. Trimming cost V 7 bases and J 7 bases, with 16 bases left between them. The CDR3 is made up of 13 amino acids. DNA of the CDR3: TGTGCCAGCACCGGGGCCATCATAGGTGGCTACACCTTC. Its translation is CASTGAIIGGYTF.

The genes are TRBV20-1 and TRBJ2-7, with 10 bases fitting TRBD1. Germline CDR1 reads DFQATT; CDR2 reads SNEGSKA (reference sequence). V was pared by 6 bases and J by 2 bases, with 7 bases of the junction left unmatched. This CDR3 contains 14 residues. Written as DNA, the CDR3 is TGCAGTGCCCCGCGGGACAGGGGAACCTACGAGCAGTACTTC. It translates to CSAPRDRGTYEQYF.

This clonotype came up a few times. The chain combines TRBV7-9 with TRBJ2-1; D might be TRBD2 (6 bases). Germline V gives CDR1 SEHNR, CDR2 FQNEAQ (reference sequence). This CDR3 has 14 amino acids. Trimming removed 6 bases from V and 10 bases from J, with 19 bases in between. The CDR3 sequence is CASSGGTAFGEQFF. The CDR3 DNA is TGTGCCAGCAGTGGGGGGACGGCTTTCGGGGAGCAGTTCTTC.